These 8 T cell receptor beta chains were sequenced from one sample in a study of cytomegalovirus exposure and HLA in healthy donors. Both 60 Vbeta primers and 13 Jbeta primers went into the PCR. Sequenced by immunoSEQ multiplex PCR; TCRdb stores in-frame clones only, minus some. The data contain about 120,000 clones, under 85% of them singletons. The sample was PBMCs. Receptors originate from a man between 18 and 29 years old in good health and CMV-seropositive.

This rearrangement joins TRBV9 to TRBJ1-5; TRBD1 might be the D (5 bases). The CDR3 is 15 residues long. Germline V gene sequence: CDR1 SGDLS, CDR2 YYNGEE. V was shortened by 0 bases and J by 5 bases, with 12 bases between the two germline ends. The CDR3 DNA is TGTGCCAGCAGCGTAGGGGGGGTCGTAGATCAGCCCCAGCATTTT. As protein: CASSVGGVVDQPQHF.

V and J are TRBV7-9 and TRBJ1-3, with D unclear. The CDR3 contains 15 residues. CDR1 is SEHNR, CDR2 FQNEAQ, per germline (reference sequence). Between the trimmed V and J ends, which lost 10 bases and 0 bases, there was a span of 16 bases. The chain's CDR3 is CATSNTDSSGNTIYF. The CDR3 coding sequence is TGTGCCACCTCCAACACGGACTCCTCTGGAAACACCATATATTTT.

The V and J genes are TRBV15 and TRBJ1-5; the match to TRBD1 covers 9 bases. V was clipped by 5 bases and J by 6 bases; unmatched bases: 5. Germline V gene lookup returns CDR1 LNHNV and CDR2 YYDKDF (reference sequence). CDR3 size: 14 residues. CDR3 in DNA: TGTGCCACCAGCGGTCACAGGGGGCCTCAGCCCCAGCATTTT. Translated, it gives CATSGHRGPQPQHF. The entire variable domain, with the rest obtained from reference TRBV15 and TRBJ1-5, is as follows: DAMVIQNPRYQVTQFGKPVTLSCSQTLNHNVMYWYQQKSSQAPKLLFHYYDKDFNNEADTPDNFQSRRPNTSFCFLDIRSPGLGDTAMYLCATSGHRGPQPQHFGDGTRLSIL.

The rearrangement links TRBV4-2 to TRBJ2-2; 13 nucleotides match TRBD2. The length of the CDR3 is 14 residues. V lost 8 bases and J lost 5; bases outside the gene matches: 2. Looked up from germline, CDR1 is LGHNA and CDR2 is YNFKEQ. For the CDR3, the DNA is TGTGCCAGCGGACTAGCGGGAGTAACCGGGGAGCTGTTTTTT. Translated, it gives CASGLAGVTGELFF.

This rearrangement joins TRBV27 to TRBJ2-1; maybe TRBD2 (6 bases). CDR3 size: 15 residues. The V end lost 2 bases, the J end lost 7 bases, and 15 bases lay between the germline ends. Per germline, CDR1 MNHEY and CDR2 SMNVEV (reference sequence). Here the CDR3 DNA reads TGTGCCAGCAGTTTAAGCGCGGGGAGTAATAATGAGCAGTTCTTC. Translated: CASSLSAGSNNEQFF.

The chain recombines TRBV7-6 with TRBJ2-7; 14 bases are a match to TRBD2. The ends lost 3 bases at V and 6 bases at J; junction bases unmatched: 13. Germline V gene data show CDR1 as SGHVS and CDR2 as FNYEAQ. This CDR3 has 18 residues. The chain's CDR3 is CASSLSPETSGRAGEQYF. CDR3 nucleotide sequence: TGTGCCAGCAGCTTGAGCCCGGAGACTAGCGGGAGGGCCGGCGAGCAGTACTTC.

The gene calls are TRBV19 and TRBJ2-7, with 10 bases aligning to TRBD1. Germline loops: CDR1 LNHDA, CDR2 SQIVND (reference sequence). Trimming took 5 bases from V and 3 from J; bases not matched to a gene: 7. The CDR3 has 15 residues. The CDR3 reads CASSPGTGANYEQYF. The CDR3 DNA reads TGTGCCAGTAGTCCTGGGACAGGGGCTAACTACGAGCAGTACTTC. Full variable domain (outside the CDR3, taken from reference TRBV19 and TRBJ2-7): DGGITQSPKYLFRKEGQNVTLSCEQNLNHDAMYWYRQDPGQGLRLIYYSQIVNDFQKGDIAEGYSVSREKKESFPLTVTSAQKNPTAFYLCASSPGTGANYEQYFGPGTRLTVT.

The rearrangement links TRBV7-9 to TRBJ1-1; possibly TRBD1 for D (5 bases). This CDR3 has 16 amino acids. Germline V gives CDR1 SEHNR, CDR2 FQNEAQ (reference sequence). V was clipped by 1 base and J by 1 base, with 13 bases between them. The CDR3 nucleotides read TGTGCCAGCAGCTTAGGTGCGGACACCCAGAACACTGAAGCTTTCTTT. As protein: CASSLGADTQNTEAFF.